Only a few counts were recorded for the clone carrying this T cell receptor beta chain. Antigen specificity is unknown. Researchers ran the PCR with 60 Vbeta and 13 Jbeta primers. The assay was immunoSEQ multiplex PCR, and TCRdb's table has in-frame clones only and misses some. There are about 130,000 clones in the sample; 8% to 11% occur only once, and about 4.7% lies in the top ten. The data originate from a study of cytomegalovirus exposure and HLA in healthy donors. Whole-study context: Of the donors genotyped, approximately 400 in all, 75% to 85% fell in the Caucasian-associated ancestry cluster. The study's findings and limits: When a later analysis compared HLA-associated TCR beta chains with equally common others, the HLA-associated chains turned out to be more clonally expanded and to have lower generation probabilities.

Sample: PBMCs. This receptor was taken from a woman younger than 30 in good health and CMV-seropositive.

The CDR3, as DNA: TGTGCCAGCAGAGGGGTCGGGGAGCTGTTTTTT. Protein: CASRGVGELFF. The chain recombines TRBV7-3 with TRBJ2-2; D is perhaps TRBD1 (5 bases). V lost 6 bases to trimming and J lost 7 bases, with 6 bases between them. This CDR3 comprises 11 residues. Germline CDR1 reads SGHTA; CDR2 reads FQGTGA.